These 19 T cell receptor beta chains share one sample of origin, sequenced in a study of a mutant IDH1 vaccine in newly diagnosed glioma. The data were produced by immunoSEQ multiplex PCR, yet TCRdb's version contains in-frame clones alone and is incomplete. The data contain approximately 47,000 clones, 88% of them singletons. Noted time point: week 35, safety follow-up. Doses of 300 ug of mutant IDH1 20-mer peptide were given with topical imiquimod. These receptors are not linked to any known antigen. The sequences come from PBMCs, collected from a glioma patient whose treatment included an IDH1 peptide vaccine. These receptor sequences come from a woman aged 40 to 50 with glioma.

The chain uses TRBV19 and TRBJ1-1; D is unresolved. From germline, CDR1 is LNHDA and CDR2 SQIVND (reference sequence). The ends were cut back, 1 base at V and 4 bases at J, with 7 bases in the middle. CDR3 length: 13 amino acids. CDR3 in DNA: TGTGCCAGTAGTATAGGTACGGGCACTGAAGCTTTCTTT. It codes for CASSIGTGTEAFF.

This chain joins TRBV6-5 and TRBJ1-1; 8 bases fit TRBD1. Germline V gene data show CDR1 as MNHEY and CDR2 as SVGAGI. V shed 4 bases and J 4 bases; nucleotides not matched to a gene: 11. The CDR3 has 16 amino acids. The CDR3 loop is CASSSVGGTGFTEAFF. Here the CDR3 DNA reads TGTGCCAGCAGTTCGGTGGGCGGGACAGGCTTCACTGAAGCTTTCTTT.

The chain employs TRBV7-3 and TRBJ2-3; possible D gene TRBD1, 6 bases. The CDR3 covers 13 residues. CDR1 is SGHTA, CDR2 FQGTGA, per germline. Between the trimmed V and J ends, which lost 5 bases and 6 bases, there was a span of 12 bases. In nucleotides, the CDR3 is TGTGCCAGCAGCCTATTGGGGGCGGATACGCAGTATTTT. Translated: CASSLLGADTQYF.

This sequence joins TRBV9 and TRBJ1-4; D remains ambiguous. Trimming left V 4 bases short and J 4 bases short, with 14 bases between. CDR3 length: 15 amino acids. Germline V gives CDR1 SGDLS, CDR2 YYNGEE. The CDR3 sequence is CASSLRDLGNEKLFF. The CDR3 bases are TGTGCCAGCAGCCTAAGGGATTTGGGTAATGAAAAACTGTTTTTT.

The chain has TRBV7-2 and TRBJ2-2, with D tentatively TRBD1 (5 bases). V lost 2 bases and J lost 6, with 10 bases in between. The CDR3 is 14 amino acids. The germline CDR1 and CDR2 sequences are SGHTA and FQGNSA. The CDR3 is CASSLIQGSGELFF. In nucleotides, the CDR3 is TGTGCCAGCAGCTTAATTCAGGGTTCCGGGGAGCTGTTTTTT.

This chain connects TRBV7-2 to TRBJ2-7; maybe TRBD1 (5 bases). V was shortened by 1 base and J by 0 bases, with 10 bases between the two germline ends. There are 15 residues in the CDR3. CDR1 is SGHTA and CDR2 is FQGNSA in the germline V gene. CDR3 in DNA: TGTGCCAGCAGCTTAGGGACAACAAGCTCCTACGAGCAGTACTTC. Translating it yields CASSLGTTSSYEQYF. The whole variable domain, filled in from reference TRBV7-2 and TRBJ2-7, reads GAGVSQSPSNKVTEKGKDVELRCDPISGHTALYWYRQSLGQGLEFLIYFQGNSAPDKSGLPSDRFSAERTGGSVSTLTIQRTQQEDSAVYLCASSLGTTSSYEQYFGPGTRLTVT.

The V call is TRBV2, the J call TRBJ2-3; TRBD1 matches at 7 bases. Germline V gene sequence: CDR1 SNHLY, CDR2 FYNNEI. There are 14 residues in the CDR3. Losses at the gene ends were 5 bases for V and 5 bases for J; bases not matched to a gene: 7. The CDR3 reads CASSLGQARDTQYF. The CDR3 coding sequence is TGTGCCAGCAGTCTCGGACAGGCAAGAGATACGCAGTATTTT.

J is TRBJ1-1 and V is TRBV7-2, with a tentative D call TRBD1 (6 bases). Looked up from germline, CDR1 is SGHTA and CDR2 is FQGNSA. The CDR3 spans 14 residues. Trimming shortened V by 1 base and J by 4 bases, and 10 bases separated the two germline ends. The chain's CDR3 is CASSLEGGTTEAFF. CDR3 DNA: TGTGCCAGCAGCTTAGAGGGGGGGACCACTGAAGCTTTCTTT.

The chain recombines TRBV6-5 with TRBJ2-3; the match to TRBD2 covers 7 bases. The CDR3 is 15 amino acids. The V gene's germline CDR1 is MNHEY and CDR2 SVGAGI. Germline trimming cut 0 bases from V and 7 bases from J; bases unmatched to any gene: 7. The CDR3 DNA is TGTGCCAGCAGTTACTCTGGGAGGGCCACGTATACGCAGTATTTT. Translation: CASSYSGRATYTQYF.

The rearrangement links TRBV18 to TRBJ1-3, with no clear D. The CDR3 covers 14 residues. Between the trimmed V and J ends, which lost 0 bases and 0 bases, there was a span of 3 bases. Per the germline V gene, CDR1 is KGHSH and CDR2 is LQKENI. CDR3 nucleotide sequence: TGTGCCAGCTCACCACCCCCCTCTGGAAACACCATATATTTT. As protein: CASSPPPSGNTIYF.

CDR3 sequence: CASSLRGTGGNEQFF. CDR3 in DNA: TGTGCCAGCAGCTTACGTGGGACAGGGGGGAATGAGCAGTTCTTC. The rearrangement joins TRBV11-3 to TRBJ2-1; 11 nucleotides line up with TRBD1. There are 15 residues in the CDR3. Germline CDR1 SGHNT, CDR2 YENEEA. Losses at the gene ends were 2 bases for V and 7 bases for J; bases not matched to a gene: 4.

V is TRBV6-6 and J is TRBJ2-7; 9 bases are a match to TRBD2. The germline V gene encodes CDR1 MNHNY and CDR2 SVGAGI (reference sequence). With 7 bases clipped from V and 2 bases from J, the junction kept 3 bases outside the gene matches. CDR3 length: 13 amino acids. The CDR3 reads CASNPSGTYEQYF. The CDR3 DNA sequence: TGTGCCAGCAACCCTAGCGGGACCTACGAGCAGTACTTC.

The rearrangement uses TRBV5-8 and TRBJ2-5, with 7 bases fitting TRBD2. The CDR3 is 15 residues long. The V gene's germline CDR1 is SGHTS and CDR2 YDEGEE. Trimming removed 1 base from V and 2 bases from J; junction bases left unmatched: 5. This CDR3 reads CASSLRPSGQETQYF. The CDR3 DNA reads as TGTGCCAGCAGCTTGCGCCCTAGCGGTCAAGAGACCCAGTACTTC. The whole variable domain, filled in from reference TRBV5-8 and TRBJ2-5, reads EAGVTQSPTHLIKTRGQQATLRCSPISGHTSVYWYQQALGLGLQFLLWYDEGEERNRGNFPPRFSGRQFPNYSSELNVNALELEDSALYLCASSLRPSGQETQYFGPGTRLLVL.

This clone was observed once. The chain carries TRBV10-1 and TRBJ2-1; no clear D gene. Trimming left V 4 bases short and J 2 bases short, with 9 bases between. Germline V lookup: CDR1 WNHNN, CDR2 SYGVQD (reference sequence). CDR3 length: 14 amino acids. DNA of the CDR3: TGCGCCAGCAGTGTGGGTCGGGCCTACAATGAGCAGTTCTTC. This gives the protein CASSVGRAYNEQFF.

This chain connects TRBV9 to TRBJ1-5; a possible D gene is TRBD1 (5 bases). CDR1 is SGDLS, CDR2 YYNGEE, per germline. The CDR3 runs 16 residues. V was shortened by 5 bases and J by 3 bases, with 18 bases between the two germline ends. This chain's CDR3 is CASRVVGGMPNQPQHF. The CDR3 bases are TGTGCCAGCAGGGTCGTCGGGGGGATGCCCAATCAGCCCCAGCATTTT.

The rearrangement links TRBV5-5 to TRBJ2-2; 12 nucleotides match TRBD1. Germline V gene lookup returns CDR1 SGHKS and CDR2 YYEKEE (reference sequence). J was trimmed by 6 bases and V by 0 bases; bases with no gene match: 3. The CDR3 runs 16 residues. DNA for the CDR3: TGTGCCAGCAGCTTGGGGGGACAGGGGGCATCCGGGGAGCTGTTTTTT. This translates into CASSLGGQGASGELFF.

This chain links TRBV5-1 with TRBJ2-7; 12 bases line up with TRBD2. This CDR3 has 15 amino acids. Trimming removed 4 bases from V and 2 bases from J; junction bases left unmatched: 4. CDR1 and CDR2 (germline): SGHRS, YFSETQ. Here the CDR3 DNA reads TGCGCCAGCAGCGTAAGACTAGCGGGAGCCTACGAGCAGTACTTC. It yields the protein CASSVRLAGAYEQYF.

This clone was counted between two and nine times. The V call is TRBV5-4, the J call TRBJ1-1, with 9 nucleotides matching TRBD1. Germline V lookup: CDR1 SGHNT, CDR2 YYREEE (reference sequence). CDR3 length: 14 amino acids. J was trimmed by 4 bases and V by 5 bases; bases with no gene match: 6. The CDR3 region is CASREQGAVTEAFF. The CDR3, as DNA: TGTGCCAGCAGAGAACAGGGGGCCGTCACTGAAGCTTTCTTT.

The chain links TRBV2 to TRBJ1-5, with TRBD1 identical over 9 bases. This CDR3 is 15 amino acids long. The germline V gene encodes CDR1 SNHLY and CDR2 FYNNEI. J was trimmed by 0 bases and V by 5 bases; bases with no gene match: 2. In nucleotides, the CDR3 is TGTGCCAGCAGTCCACAGGGGGCTAGCAATCAGCCCCAGCATTTT. Translating gives CASSPQGASNQPQHF.